The clone carrying this TCR beta chain has a count of ten or more. Its antigen is undetermined. These data originate in a study of human T cells and chemical hapten exposure. Study-wide points: As patch test score rose, PT1 expanded TCR counts tended to rise as well.

TCRdb used MiXCR to reprocess the RACE reads, holding one entry per CDR3 protein. The sample lists 350,000 to 450,000 distinct CDR3 sequences; about 5.1% were seen once. The CDR3 has 13 amino acids. V dropped 5 bases and J dropped 0 bases, with 6 bases sitting between them. Germline-derived CDR1 and CDR2 are KGHDR and SFDVKD. Documented time point: pre-sensitization, week 0. Treatment specified: therapeutic diphenylcyclopropenone sensitization with weekly scalp DPC. This sequence was found in a woman in her forties or fifties with alopecia areata. Some clones in this sample may be carry-over from other donors' samples. The chain employs TRBV24-1 and TRBJ1-1; D gene uncertain. Specimen: whole blood, collected in connection with sensitization to the hapten diphenylcyclopropenone (DPC). CDR3 nucleotides: TGTGCCACCAGTGCCGGAATGAACACTGAAGCTTTCTTT. Amino acids: CATSAGMNTEAFF.